Presented here are 3 T cell receptor beta chains from one specimen sequenced in a study of cytomegalovirus exposure and HLA in healthy donors. Amplification used 60 Vbeta primers and 13 Jbeta primers. The protocol was immunoSEQ multiplex PCR, while the TCRdb copy is restricted to in-frame clones and leaves out a portion. Recorded for this sample: some 72,000 clones. The sample was PBMCs. Receptors were obtained from a man aged 25-40 years in good health and CMV-seronegative.

The rearrangement joins TRBV9 to TRBJ2-3; D might be TRBD1 (6 bases). V was trimmed by 0 bases and J by 5 bases, leaving 16 bases between them. The CDR3 extends over 16 amino acids. Germline assignment: CDR1 SGDLS and CDR2 YYNGEE. DNA for the CDR3: TGTGCCAGCAGCGTAGATCTAGGGGGTGGTTTAGATACGCAGTATTTT. It specifies CASSVDLGGGLDTQYF.

The chain employs TRBV27 and TRBJ2-7; D is unresolved. V dropped 2 bases and J dropped 2 bases, with 7 bases sitting between them. CDR3 length: 13 amino acids. Germline-derived CDR1 and CDR2 are MNHEY and SMNVEV (reference sequence). DNA for the CDR3: TGTGCCAGCAGTTTAGGAGAGACCTACGAGCAGTACTTC. Protein: CASSLGETYEQYF.

The V and J genes are TRBV7-8 and TRBJ2-1; the match to TRBD2 covers 11 bases. The CDR3 spans 14 residues. Germline CDR1 and CDR2: SGHVS and FQNEAQ. V shed 5 bases and J 5 bases; nucleotides not matched to a gene: 2. In nucleotides, the CDR3 is TGTGCCAGCAGCCCGGGACTAGCGGACAATGAGCAGTTCTTC. Protein: CASSPGLADNEQFF.